This TCR beta chain was sequenced for a study of T cell changes during pregnancy in multiple sclerosis. Clones were read by immunoSEQ multiplex PCR, and TCRdb kept only the in-frame ones, dropping some. The sample contains tens of thousands of clones, roughly nine tenths of which appear only once. This clone showed up just once. Sequences were derived from peripheral blood, sampled in the second trimester of pregnancy. The origin of this receptor is a female donor with multiple sclerosis, enrolled in a pregnancy study.

The CDR3 nucleotides are TGCGCCAGCAGCTTAACCGGGGGGCATGGCTACACCTTC. It encodes CASSLTGGHGYTF. The J gene is TRBJ1-2, the V gene TRBV5-1, with a weak D call TRBD1 (6 bases). This CDR3 has 13 residues. Germline V gene lookup returns CDR1 SGHRS and CDR2 YFSETQ. Deletions cut 2 bases from V and 6 bases from J, with 11 bases between.